Sequencing of this TCR beta chain was carried out in a study of cytomegalovirus exposure and HLA in healthy donors. This CDR3 comprises 13 residues. Germline-derived CDR1 and CDR2 are KGHSH and LQKENI. Trimming took 2 bases from V and 4 from J, leaving 6 bases between them. Researchers ran the PCR with 60 Vbeta and 13 Jbeta primers. The protocol was immunoSEQ multiplex PCR, while the TCRdb copy is restricted to in-frame clones and leaves out a portion. The sample has 90,000 to 150,000 clones, about 79% seen once; the top ten hold about 2%. The sample holds one count of this clone. This sequence was found in a human donor in good health. The sequencing input was PBMCs. The chain combines TRBV18 with TRBJ1-5; no clear D. CDR3 in DNA: TGTGCCAGCTCACCAGATGAGAATCAGCCCCAGCATTTT. As protein: CASSPDENQPQHF.